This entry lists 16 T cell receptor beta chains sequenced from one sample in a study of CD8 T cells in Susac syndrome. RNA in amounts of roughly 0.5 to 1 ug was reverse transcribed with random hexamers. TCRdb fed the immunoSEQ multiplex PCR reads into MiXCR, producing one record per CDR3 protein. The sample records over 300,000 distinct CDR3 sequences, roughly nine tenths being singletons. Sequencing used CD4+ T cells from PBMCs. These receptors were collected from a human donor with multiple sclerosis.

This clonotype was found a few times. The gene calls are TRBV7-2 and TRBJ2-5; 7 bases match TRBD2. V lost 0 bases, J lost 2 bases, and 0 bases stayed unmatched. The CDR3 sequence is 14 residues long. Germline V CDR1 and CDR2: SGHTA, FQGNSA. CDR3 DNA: TGTGCCAGCAGCTTAGCTAGCGGGCAAGAGACCCAGTACTTC. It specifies CASSLASGQETQYF. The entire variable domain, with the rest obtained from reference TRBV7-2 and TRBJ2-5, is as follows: GAGVSQSPSNKVTEKGKDVELRCDPISGHTALYWYRQSLGQGLEFLIYFQGNSAPDKSGLPSDRFSAERTGGSVSTLTIQRTQQEDSAVYLCASSLASGQETQYFGPGTRLLVL.

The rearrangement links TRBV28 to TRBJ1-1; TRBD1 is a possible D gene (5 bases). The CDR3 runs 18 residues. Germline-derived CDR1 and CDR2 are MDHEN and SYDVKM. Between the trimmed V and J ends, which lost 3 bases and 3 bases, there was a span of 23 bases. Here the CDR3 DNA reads TGTGCCAGCAGTTTTGGAGGGGCCTTACCCTTAAAGGACACTGAAGCTTTCTTT. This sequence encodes CASSFGGALPLKDTEAFF.

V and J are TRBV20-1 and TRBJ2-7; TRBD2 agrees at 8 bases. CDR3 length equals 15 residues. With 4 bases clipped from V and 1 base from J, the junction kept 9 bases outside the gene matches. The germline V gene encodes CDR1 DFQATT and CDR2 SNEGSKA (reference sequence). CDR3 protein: CSATESGRGSYEQYF. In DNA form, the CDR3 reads TGCAGTGCTACAGAGAGCGGGAGAGGTTCCTACGAGCAGTACTTC.

CDR3 protein: CASSQVLHHGYTF. DNA for the CDR3: TGCGCCAGCAGCCAAGTGTTACACCATGGCTACACCTTC. The chain joins TRBV4-1 to TRBJ1-2; D gene unclear. Germline V lookup: CDR1 MGHRA, CDR2 YSYEKL. Between the trimmed V and J ends, which lost 1 base and 6 bases, there was a span of 9 bases. CDR3 length: 13 amino acids.

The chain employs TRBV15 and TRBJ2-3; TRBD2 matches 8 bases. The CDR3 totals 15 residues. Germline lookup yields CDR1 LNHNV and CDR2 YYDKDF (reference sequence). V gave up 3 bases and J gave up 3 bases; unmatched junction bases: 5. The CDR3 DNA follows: TGTGCCACCAGCAGGGGGGTAGCGGGAACAGATACGCAGTATTTT. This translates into CATSRGVAGTDTQYF.

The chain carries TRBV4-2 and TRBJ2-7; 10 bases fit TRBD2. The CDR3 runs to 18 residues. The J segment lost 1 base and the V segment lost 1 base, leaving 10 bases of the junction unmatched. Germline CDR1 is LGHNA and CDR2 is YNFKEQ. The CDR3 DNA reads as TGTGCCAGCAGCCAAGTAAAAGCGGGAGGGCCAAGGTCCTACGAGCAGTACTTC. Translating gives CASSQVKAGGPRSYEQYF.

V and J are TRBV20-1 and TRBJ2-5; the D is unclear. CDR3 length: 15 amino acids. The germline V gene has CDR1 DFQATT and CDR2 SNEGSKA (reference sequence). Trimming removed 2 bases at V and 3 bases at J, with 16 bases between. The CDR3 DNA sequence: TGCAGTGCTAGAAGGGCGGTCCTAAGGGAAGAGACCCAGTACTTC. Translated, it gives CSARRAVLREETQYF.

In nucleotides, the CDR3 is TGTGCCAGCAGCTTAGACGGTCCGGCAGATACGCAGTATTTT. Residues: CASSLDGPADTQYF. The chain links TRBV7-9 to TRBJ2-3, with D unclear. CDR3 length equals 14 residues. The germline V gene encodes CDR1 SEHNR and CDR2 FQNEAQ (reference sequence). Trimming shortened V by 1 base and J by 4 bases, and 9 bases separated the two germline ends.

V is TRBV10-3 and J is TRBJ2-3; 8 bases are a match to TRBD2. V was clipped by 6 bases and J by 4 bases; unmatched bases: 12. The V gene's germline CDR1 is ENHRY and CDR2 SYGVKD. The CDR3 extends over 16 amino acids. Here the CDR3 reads CAIREFSGKAADTQYF. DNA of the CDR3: TGTGCCATCAGAGAATTTAGCGGGAAGGCTGCAGATACGCAGTATTTT.

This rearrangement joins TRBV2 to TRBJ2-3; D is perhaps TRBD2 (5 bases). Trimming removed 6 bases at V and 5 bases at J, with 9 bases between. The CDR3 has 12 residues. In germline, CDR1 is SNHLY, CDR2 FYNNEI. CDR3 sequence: CASRGSGDTQYF. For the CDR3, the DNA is TGTGCCAGCAGGGGAAGCGGAGATACGCAGTATTTT.

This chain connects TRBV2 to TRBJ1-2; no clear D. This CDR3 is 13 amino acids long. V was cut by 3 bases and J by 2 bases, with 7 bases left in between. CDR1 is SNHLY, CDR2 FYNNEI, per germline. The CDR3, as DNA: TGTGCCAGCAGTGACAGCGACAACTATGGCTACACCTTC. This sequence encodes CASSDSDNYGYTF.

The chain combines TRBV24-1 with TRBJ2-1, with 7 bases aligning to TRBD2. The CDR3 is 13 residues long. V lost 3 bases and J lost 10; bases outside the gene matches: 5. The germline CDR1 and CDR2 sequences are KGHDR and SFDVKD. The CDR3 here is CATSDVAGREQFF. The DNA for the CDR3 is TGTGCCACCAGTGATGTGGCCGGGAGGGAGCAGTTCTTC.

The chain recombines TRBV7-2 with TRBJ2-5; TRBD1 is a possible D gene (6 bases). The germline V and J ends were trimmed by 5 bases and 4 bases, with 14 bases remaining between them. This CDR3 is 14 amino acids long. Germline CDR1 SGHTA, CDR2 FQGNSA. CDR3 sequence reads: CASSRAGVRETQYF. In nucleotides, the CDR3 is TGTGCCAGCAGCAGAGCAGGGGTTCGAGAGACCCAGTACTTC.

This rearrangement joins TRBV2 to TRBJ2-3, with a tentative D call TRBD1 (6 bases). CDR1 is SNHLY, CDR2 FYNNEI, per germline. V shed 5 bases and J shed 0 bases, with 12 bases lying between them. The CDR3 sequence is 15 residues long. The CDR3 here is CASSPNRASTDTQYF. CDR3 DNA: TGTGCCAGCAGTCCGAACAGGGCGAGCACAGATACGCAGTATTTT. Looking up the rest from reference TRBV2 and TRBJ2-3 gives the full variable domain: EPEVTQTPSHQVTQMGQEVILRCVPISNHLYFYWYRQILGQKVEFLVSFYNNEISEKSEIFDDQFSVERPDGSNFTLKIRSTKLEDSAMYFCASSPNRASTDTQYFGPGTRLTVL.

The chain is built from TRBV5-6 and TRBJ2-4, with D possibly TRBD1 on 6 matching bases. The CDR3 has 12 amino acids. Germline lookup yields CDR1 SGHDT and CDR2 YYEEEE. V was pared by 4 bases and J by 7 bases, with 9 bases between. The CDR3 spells CASSQQGNIQYF. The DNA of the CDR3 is TGTGCCAGCAGCCAGCAGGGGAACATTCAGTACTTC.

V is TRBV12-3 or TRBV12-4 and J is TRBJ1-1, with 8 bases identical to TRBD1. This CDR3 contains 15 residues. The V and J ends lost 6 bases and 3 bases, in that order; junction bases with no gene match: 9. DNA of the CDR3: TGTGCCAGCAGGCAACGACAGGGGAGGGACACTGAAGCTTTCTTT. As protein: CASRQRQGRDTEAFF.